Listed below are T cell receptor beta chains from one sample, sequenced in a study of T-cell reconstitution after alpha-beta-depleted transplantation in children. Each CDR3 protein is one row after TCRdb ran MiXCR on the PCR reads. The table has about 540,000 distinct CDR3 sequences, around 20% seen once. The sequencing used PBMCs from the stem cell graft donor, collected from the stem cell graft. All receptors derive from a human donor who donated a stem cell graft to a child with acute lymphoblastic leukemia. The conserved cysteine and the conserved F or W are not part of the CDR3 here.

>14|TRBJ1-6|TRBV3-1
ASSQDTGTLNSPLH
>15|TRBJ2-1|TRBV15
ATSRDSSSGIRYEQF
>15|TRBJ2-5|TRBV12-3/TRBV12-4
ASSPHSGMRSGETQY
>12|TRBJ2-2|TRBV6-2/TRBV6-3
ASSPPGRTGELF
>10|TRBJ1-5|TRBV2
ASTTGGQPQH
>9|TRBJ2-7|TRBV14
ASGQGAEQY
>15|TRBJ2-1|TRBV3-1
ASSKDGVLAGVNEQF
>13|TRBJ1-1|TRBV12-3/TRBV12-4
ASSGLRGRNTEAF
>20|TRBJ2-1|TRBV24-1
GASDFPASGSHLTHSYNEQF
>17|TRBJ2-6|TRBV20-1
CARDRVRGVSSGANVLT
>14|TRBJ2-2|TRBV10-2
ASSESSGLNTGELF
>11|TRBJ1-4|TRBV27
ASRDRFNEKLF
>15|TRBJ2-1|TRBV11-2
ASSLMGSGLSYNEQF
>15|TRBJ1-6|TRBV27
ASSLLGGGIYNSPLH
>14|TRBJ2-7|TRBV7-6
ASSPPRSDRTYEQY
>13|TRBJ2-4|TRBV5-1
ASSFRGPDKNIQY
>10|TRBJ1-1|TRBV7-9
ASSIQTPEAF
>13|TRBJ1-5|TRBV13
ASSLWMQGNQPQH
>14|TRBJ2-7|TRBV7-3
ASSAPTSGIPYEQY
>15|TRBJ2-1|TRBV6-1
ARMKAGREAPRNEQF
>15|TRBJ1-1|TRBV5-5
ASSLAYGDMTDTEAF
>12|TRBJ2-5|TRBV12-1
APLQGLLQETQY
>9|TRBJ1-4|TRBV12-3/TRBV12-4
ASSLLGVPF
>11|TRBJ1-1|TRBV29-1
SVDLGIQNEAF
>13|TRBJ1-4|TRBV12-3/TRBV12-4
ASSPSGVRGEKLF
>14|TRBJ2-5|TRBV13
ASSLDPGQLQETQY
>12|TRBJ1-5|TRBV20-1
SASRDRGIQPQH
>9|TRBJ2-1|TRBV30
AWGRANEQF
>15|TRBJ2-5|TRBV15
ATSRDSGGETQETQY
>11|TRBJ2-5|TRBV6-2/TRBV6-3
ASSPGNVETQY
>10|TRBJ1-2|TRBV20-1
SATRGQDGYT
>14|TRBJ2-1|TRBV24-1
ATSDNGQGGRNEQF
>13|TRBJ1-2|TRBV5-1
ASSQGPTGRYGYT
>12|TRBJ2-3|TRBV5-1
ASSLSLGRDTQY
>9|TRBJ2-1|TRBV6-2/TRBV6-3
ASSEWHEQF
>14|TRBJ2-5|TRBV27
ASSSLAGGPSGTQY
>11|TRBJ1-1|TRBV4-1
ASSQGQGYEAF
>12|TRBJ2-5|TRBV7-6
ASSSTGQGVTQY
>14|TRBJ2-5|TRBV5-5
ASSPRTGGLTETQY
>13|TRBJ1-5|TRBV15
ATSVEGNSNQPQH
>11|TRBJ2-7|TRBV5-1
AISLRDGDEQY
>13|TRBJ1-2|TRBV9
ASSVLDRGDYGYT
>11|TRBJ2-2|TRBV5-1
ASGSRNTGELF
>10|TRBJ2-3|TRBV28
ASSLSADTQY
>13|TRBJ2-7|TRBV7-9
ASSRRDFNTYEQY
>11|TRBJ1-2|TRBV7-7
ASSLSPTYGYT
>14|TRBJ2-3|TRBV12-5
ASGFDPISGKNTQY
>15|TRBJ2-7|TRBV7-9
ASSLELLRTDTYEQY
>10|TRBJ2-4|TRBV6-6
ASSYQLDIQY
>12|TRBJ2-1|TRBV10-3
AISASGSSNEQF
>16|TRBJ2-7|TRBV9
ASSVDAKRTSVPYEQY
>11|TRBJ2-2|TRBV24-1
ATSDSHTGELF
>12|TRBJ1-6|TRBV7-2
ASSQGHVNSPLH
>13|TRBJ2-7|TRBV28
ASSLGAGPNYEQY
>10|TRBJ2-3|TRBV12-3/TRBV12-4
ASGSGTDTQY